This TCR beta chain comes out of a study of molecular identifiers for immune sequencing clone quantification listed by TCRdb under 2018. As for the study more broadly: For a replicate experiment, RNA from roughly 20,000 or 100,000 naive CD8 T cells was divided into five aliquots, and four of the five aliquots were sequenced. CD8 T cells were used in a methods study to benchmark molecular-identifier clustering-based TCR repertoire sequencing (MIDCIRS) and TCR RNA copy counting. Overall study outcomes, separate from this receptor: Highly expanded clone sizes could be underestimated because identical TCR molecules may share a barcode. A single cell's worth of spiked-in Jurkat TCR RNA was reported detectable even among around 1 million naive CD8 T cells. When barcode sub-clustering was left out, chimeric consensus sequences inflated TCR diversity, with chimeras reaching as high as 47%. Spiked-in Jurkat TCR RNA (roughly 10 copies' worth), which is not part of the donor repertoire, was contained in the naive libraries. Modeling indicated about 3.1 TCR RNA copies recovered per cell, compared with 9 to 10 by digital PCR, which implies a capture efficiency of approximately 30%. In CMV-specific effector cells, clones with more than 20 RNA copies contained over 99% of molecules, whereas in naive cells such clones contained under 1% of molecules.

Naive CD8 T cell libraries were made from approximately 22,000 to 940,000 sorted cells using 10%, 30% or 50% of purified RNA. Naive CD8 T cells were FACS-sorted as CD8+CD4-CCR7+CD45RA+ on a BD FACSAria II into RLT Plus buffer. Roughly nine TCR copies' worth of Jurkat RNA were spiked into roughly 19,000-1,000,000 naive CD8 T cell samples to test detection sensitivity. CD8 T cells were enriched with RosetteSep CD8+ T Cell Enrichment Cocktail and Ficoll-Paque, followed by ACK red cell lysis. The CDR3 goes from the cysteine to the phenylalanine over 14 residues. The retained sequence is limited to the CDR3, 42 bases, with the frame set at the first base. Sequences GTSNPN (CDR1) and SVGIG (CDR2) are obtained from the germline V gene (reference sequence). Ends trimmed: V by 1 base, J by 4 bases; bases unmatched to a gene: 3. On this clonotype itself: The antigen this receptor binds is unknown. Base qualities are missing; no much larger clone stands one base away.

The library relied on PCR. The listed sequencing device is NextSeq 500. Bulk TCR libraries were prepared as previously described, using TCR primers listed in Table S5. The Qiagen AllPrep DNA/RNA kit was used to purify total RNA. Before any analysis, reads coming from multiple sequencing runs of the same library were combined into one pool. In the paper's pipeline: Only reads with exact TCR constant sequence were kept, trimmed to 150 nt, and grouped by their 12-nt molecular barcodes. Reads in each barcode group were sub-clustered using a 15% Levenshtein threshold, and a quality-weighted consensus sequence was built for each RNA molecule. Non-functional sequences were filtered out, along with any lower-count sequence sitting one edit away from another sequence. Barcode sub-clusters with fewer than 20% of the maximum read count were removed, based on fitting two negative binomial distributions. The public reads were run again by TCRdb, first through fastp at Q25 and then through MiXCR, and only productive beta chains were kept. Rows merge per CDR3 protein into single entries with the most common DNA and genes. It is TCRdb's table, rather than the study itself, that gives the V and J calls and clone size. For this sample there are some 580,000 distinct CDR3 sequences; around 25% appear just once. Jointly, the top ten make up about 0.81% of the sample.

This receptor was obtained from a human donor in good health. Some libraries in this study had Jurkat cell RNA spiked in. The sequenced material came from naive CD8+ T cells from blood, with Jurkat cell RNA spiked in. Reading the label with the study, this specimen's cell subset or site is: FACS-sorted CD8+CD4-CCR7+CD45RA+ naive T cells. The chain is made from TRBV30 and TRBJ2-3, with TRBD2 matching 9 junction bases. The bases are TGTGCCTGGAGTGGCAGACTAGCGGCAGATACGCAGTATTTT. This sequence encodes CAWSGRLAADTQYF. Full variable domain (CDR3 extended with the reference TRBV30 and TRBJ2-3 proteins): SQTIHQWPATLVQPVGSPLSLECTVEGTSNPNLYWYRQAAGRGLQLLFYSVGIGQISSEVPQNLSASRPQDRQFILSSKKLLLSDSGFYLCAWSGRLAADTQYFGPGTRLTVL.